A single sample is the source of the 20 T cell receptor beta chains below, sequenced in a study of shared clonotypes between healthy human individuals. CD45RO-negative, CCR7-positively selected cells formed the naive CD8 fraction, excluding terminally differentiated effector memory CD45RA+ cells. Sequencing used immunoSEQ multiplex PCR; TCRdb keeps in-frame clones, though not all of them. The repertoire holds hundreds of thousands of clones, with roughly 96% as singletons. Sample: naive CD8+ T cells sorted from blood. Receptors were obtained from a woman under 40 in good health.

The chain has TRBV28 and TRBJ1-5; the D is unclear. Germline values: CDR1 MDHEN, CDR2 SYDVKM. CDR3 size: 12 residues. Trimming shortened V by 10 bases and J by 4 bases, and 11 bases separated the two germline ends. CDR3 in amino acids: CATRKPNQPQHF. The DNA for the CDR3 is TGTGCCACACGGAAGCCTAATCAGCCCCAGCATTTT.

This sequence joins TRBV28 and TRBJ1-5; D is ambiguous. CDR3 length: 14 residues. Germline CDR1 reads MDHEN; CDR2 reads SYDVKM. V was pared by 3 bases and J by 0 bases, with 6 bases between. CDR3 coding DNA: TGTGCCAGCAGTTTCGTCCATAGCAATCAGCCCCAGCATTTT. It codes for CASSFVHSNQPQHF.

V gene TRBV6-5 combines with J gene TRBJ2-2; 7 positions match TRBD2. After removal of 2 bases from V and 1 base from J, the junction contained 4 bases not matched to a gene. Germline V gene sequence: CDR1 MNHEY, CDR2 SVGAGI. The CDR3 covers 16 residues. CDR3 sequence: CASSYRGGRNTGELFF. The CDR3 bases are TGTGCCAGCAGTTACAGGGGCGGGAGGAACACCGGGGAGCTGTTTTTT.

This chain links TRBV27 with TRBJ2-1, with TRBD2 matching 13 bases. V gave up 5 bases and J gave up 12 bases; unmatched junction bases: 7. CDR3 length: 14 amino acids. Germline CDR1 MNHEY, CDR2 SMNVEV (reference sequence). As DNA, the CDR3 is TGTGCCAGCAGTCTACTAGCGGGAGGGCCTGGGCAGTTCTTC. Protein: CASSLLAGGPGQFF.

The V gene is TRBV5-4, the J gene TRBJ2-5; D ambiguous. The DNA matches TRBJ2-7 better at its end, which makes the J call doubtful. Germline lookup yields CDR1 SGHNT and CDR2 YYREEE (reference sequence). This CDR3 comprises 12 residues. CDR3 amino acids: CASSLASGEQYF. The CDR3 DNA follows: TGTGCCAGCAGCTTGGCGTCCGGCGAGCAGTACTTC.

V gene TRBV7-9 combines with J gene TRBJ2-1; weak D call: TRBD1 (6 bases). The CDR3 is 12 amino acids. V was shortened by 5 bases and J by 10 bases, with 12 bases between the two germline ends. The germline V gene encodes CDR1 SEHNR and CDR2 FQNEAQ (reference sequence). The CDR3 region is CASSGQPREQFF. CDR3 in DNA: TGTGCCAGCAGCGGACAGCCAAGAGAGCAGTTCTTC.

The chain has TRBV10-2 and TRBJ2-3; D gene ambiguous. Looked up from germline, CDR1 is WSHSY and CDR2 is SAAADI. The CDR3 totals 15 residues. Between the trimmed V and J ends, which lost 0 bases and 4 bases, there was a span of 11 bases. The DNA of the CDR3 is TGCGCCAGCAGTGAGTCTTTGGAGAGTGCAGATACGCAGTATTTT. This sequence encodes CASSESLESADTQYF.

The chain joins TRBV6-1 to TRBJ2-5; 10 bases are a match to TRBD1. The ends lost 10 bases at V and 5 bases at J; junction bases unmatched: 13. From germline, CDR1 is MNHNS and CDR2 SASEGT. This CDR3 has 15 residues. The CDR3 nucleotides are TGTGCCACCCGCGTCGGGGACAGGGGTAGGGAGACCCAGTACTTC. Its translation: CATRVGDRGRETQYF.

The V gene is TRBV19, the J gene TRBJ1-1; the D is unclear. The CDR3 sequence is 12 residues long. Trimming cost V 6 bases and J 0 bases, with 5 bases left between them. Germline V lookup: CDR1 LNHDA, CDR2 SQIVND (reference sequence). Here the CDR3 reads CASSHMNTEAFF. CDR3 sequence (DNA): TGTGCCAGTAGCCATATGAACACTGAAGCTTTCTTT.

Details on this clone: One end of the junction is discordant with germline, which a read error may explain. Other DNA sequences in this sample translate to the same CDR3. This sequence joins TRBV19 and TRBJ2-3, with 9 bases lining up with TRBD2. CDR1 and CDR2 from the germline V gene are LNHDA and SQIVND (reference sequence). The CDR3 is 14 amino acids. CDR3 DNA sequence: TGTGCCAGTAGCATAGCGGGGGGCACAGATACGCAGTATTTT. Amino acids: CASSIAGGTDTQYF.

The chain carries TRBV5-4 and TRBJ2-7; D ambiguous. The V end lost 2 bases, the J end lost 2 bases, and 11 bases lay between the germline ends. From germline, CDR1 is SGHNT and CDR2 YYREEE (reference sequence). The CDR3 spans 14 residues. The CDR3 here is CASSFFVGTYEQYF. DNA of the CDR3: TGTGCCAGCAGCTTTTTCGTAGGGACCTACGAGCAGTACTTC.

V usage is TRBV9 and J usage is TRBJ2-5; 8 bases match TRBD2. The end of the DNA fits TRBJ2-7 better, so the J call may be wrong. In germline, CDR1 is SGDLS, CDR2 YYNGEE. The CDR3 runs to 14 residues. The CDR3 DNA follows: TGTGCCAGCAGCCCCGGACTAGCCCAGAACGAGCAGTACTTC. This translates into CASSPGLAQNEQYF.

The CDR3 DNA reads as TGTGCCGGGACTAGCGGGAGACCTGAGCAGTACTTC. It is translated as CAGTSGRPEQYF. The V call is TRBV2, the J call TRBJ2-7; 14 bases agree with TRBD2. Germline V gene lookup returns CDR1 SNHLY and CDR2 FYNNEI. The ends lost 11 bases at V and 7 bases at J; junction bases unmatched: 4. The CDR3 sequence is 12 residues long.

This chain connects TRBV4-1 to TRBJ2-1; D is uncertain. With 0 bases removed from V and 0 bases from J, the gap between germline ends came to 9 bases. Germline V gene data show CDR1 as MGHRA and CDR2 as YSYEKL. The CDR3 has 16 amino acids. The CDR3 loop is CASSQEGVSSYNEQFF. The DNA for the CDR3 is TGCGCCAGCAGCCAAGAGGGTGTTAGCTCCTACAATGAGCAGTTCTTC.

The chain uses TRBV27 and TRBJ2-5, with D perhaps TRBD2 (6 bases). The DNA end is more similar to TRBJ2-7, so the J call may be wrong. This CDR3 region has 13 residues. Per the germline V gene, CDR1 is MNHEY and CDR2 is SMNVEV (reference sequence). The CDR3 bases are TGTGCCAGCAGTTTAGGCGGGATTAACGAGCAGTACTTC. This encodes CASSLGGINEQYF.

The chain joins TRBV29-1 to TRBJ2-6; D not resolved. Trimming removed 4 bases at V and 0 bases at J, with 13 bases between. The CDR3 runs to 16 residues. CDR1 SQVTM and CDR2 ANQGSEA come from the germline V gene. The CDR3 loop is CSVATSAPSGANVLTF. The CDR3 DNA is TGCAGCGTTGCAACCAGCGCCCCCTCTGGGGCCAACGTCCTGACTTTC.

V gene TRBV7-9 combines with J gene TRBJ2-1; 11 bases are a match to TRBD2. This CDR3 is 15 amino acids long. Trimming removed 6 bases from V and 7 bases from J; junction bases left unmatched: 8. Germline V lookup: CDR1 SEHNR, CDR2 FQNEAQ (reference sequence). The CDR3 loop reads CASSDSGRAENEQFF. The DNA for the CDR3 is TGTGCCAGCAGTGATAGCGGGAGGGCCGAGAATGAGCAGTTCTTC.

The chain combines TRBV9 with TRBJ2-1, with D possibly being TRBD2 (5 bases). The CDR3 is 16 residues long. Germline V CDR1 and CDR2: SGDLS, YYNGEE. V shed 0 bases and J shed 0 bases, with 10 bases lying between them. DNA for the CDR3: TGTGCCAGCAGCGTAGAAAGCGGCAGCTCCTACAATGAGCAGTTCTTC. Protein sequence: CASSVESGSSYNEQFF. Complete variable domain (other parts from reference TRBV9 and TRBJ2-1): DSGVTQTPKHLITATGQRVTLRCSPRSGDLSVYWYQQSLDQGLQFLIQYYNGEERAKGNILERFSAQQFPDLHSELNLSSLELGDSALYFCASSVESGSSYNEQFFGPGTRLTVL.

V gene TRBV27 combines with J gene TRBJ2-7, with a tentative D call TRBD1 (6 bases). Germline loops: CDR1 MNHEY, CDR2 SMNVEV (reference sequence). This CDR3 has 14 residues. V shed 4 bases and J shed 2 bases, with 12 bases lying between them. Written as DNA, the CDR3 is TGTGCCAGCAGTTCGCCGGGACACCCCTACGAGCAGTACTTC. Its protein product is CASSSPGHPYEQYF.

The chain is built from TRBV10-2 and TRBJ2-7; D possibly corresponds to TRBD1 (5 bases). Germline CDR1 is WSHSY and CDR2 is SAAADI. This CDR3 comprises 17 residues. V gave up 0 bases and J gave up 5 bases, with 20 bases separating them. The CDR3 nucleotides read TGCGCCAGCAGTGAGTCCCGTGGCTCGGCAGGGCGAAACGAGCAGTACTTC. Its translation is CASSESRGSAGRNEQYF.